The present T cell receptor (beta chain) was sequenced within a study of blood T cell repertoires in COVID-19. About the research overall: From the United States, Italy and Spain came samples of acute and convalescent COVID-19. T cells, B-cell-depleted T cells, or PBMCs supplied cDNA or gDNA.

Original data processing: Amplified reference gene primers provided the basis for estimating nucleated cell counts. Assay used: immunoSEQ multiplex PCR; TCRdb lists only in-frame clones, some missing. V, J and clone size are taken as reported in that table, and D and trimming were inferred from the DNA itself. Of fewer than 250,000 clones listed, around 84% are singletons. The CDR3 loop spans 12 amino acids. Germline V gene sequence: CDR1 SGHVS, CDR2 FNYEAQ. V gave up 0 bases and J gave up 11 bases, with 10 bases separating them. The TCR sequence derives from a man in his sixties with acute or convalescent COVID-19. The rearrangement links TRBV7-6 to TRBJ1-2, with D possibly being TRBD1 (5 bases). Input material: peripheral blood. CDR3 region: CASSLAGQSYTF. CDR3 nucleotide sequence: TGTGCCAGCAGCTTAGCGGGGCAGAGTTACACCTTC.